These 10 T cell receptor beta chains came from one sample sequenced in a study of cytomegalovirus exposure and HLA in healthy donors. The PCR made use of 60 Vbeta and 13 Jbeta primers. The protocol was immunoSEQ multiplex PCR, while the TCRdb copy is restricted to in-frame clones and leaves out a portion. The repertoire has 180,000 or so clones, approximately 85% of them found once; the top ten carry 6% to 8%. Specimen: PBMCs. The source of these receptors is a woman between 45 and 60 years old in good health and CMV-seropositive.

The rearrangement uses TRBV6-6 and TRBJ1-6; 7 bases match TRBD1. Trimming at V came to 2 bases and at J to 7 bases, leaving 5 bases not matched to a gene. This CDR3 is built from 15 residues. CDR1 and CDR2 from the germline V gene are MNHNY and SVGAGI (reference sequence). Written as DNA, the CDR3 is TGTGCCAGCAGTTACGACAGGGTAGGGAATTCACCCCTCCACTTT. As protein: CASSYDRVGNSPLHF.

The chain links TRBV6-5 to TRBJ2-7, with D perhaps matching TRBD1 (7 bases). Germline CDR1 is MNHEY and CDR2 is SVGAGI. Trimming shortened V by 6 bases and J by 4 bases, and 13 bases separated the two germline ends. CDR3 length: 13 amino acids. The CDR3 spells CASRAGQPYEQYF. The CDR3 DNA reads as TGTGCCAGCAGGGCGGGACAGCCTTACGAGCAGTACTTC.

The chain joins TRBV4-3 to TRBJ1-4; a possible D gene is TRBD1 (5 bases). CDR3 length equals 16 residues. The germline gives CDR1 LGHNA, CDR2 YSLEER. Trimming took off 0 bases at V and 0 bases at J, with 8 bases between the two ends. CDR3 sequence (DNA): TGCGCCAGCAGCCAAGACAGGGCAGCAACTAATGAAAAACTGTTTTTT. This gives the protein CASSQDRAATNEKLFF.

This chain links TRBV5-1 with TRBJ1-1; D might be TRBD1 (6 bases). V shed 2 bases and J shed 5 bases, with 13 bases lying between them. Germline V gene data show CDR1 as SGHRS and CDR2 as YFSETQ. This CDR3 region has 14 residues. The CDR3 region has the DNA TGCGCCAGCAGCTTTGGGGGGGCCGGGACTGAAGCTTTCTTT. Its protein product is CASSFGGAGTEAFF.

This clone was found once. V and J are TRBV7-2 and TRBJ2-7, with 9 positions matching TRBD2. Germline V gene lookup returns CDR1 SGHTA and CDR2 FQGNSA. This CDR3 has 15 residues. V gave up 6 bases and J gave up 6 bases; unmatched junction bases: 12. The CDR3 DNA reads as TGTGCCAGCAGTCAAAGACTAGCGGCTAATTTCGAGCAGTACTTC. Its protein is CASSQRLAANFEQYF.

The chain links TRBV6-6 to TRBJ1-1; perhaps TRBD1 as D (5 bases). Germline V gene data show CDR1 as MNHNY and CDR2 as SVGAGI (reference sequence). The CDR3 spans 12 residues. Trimming cost V 6 bases and J 5 bases, with 10 bases left between them. CDR3 sequence (DNA): TGTGCCAGCAGACCGGGGGGGACTGAAGCTTTCTTT. Its protein product is CASRPGGTEAFF.

This clone was found a few times. The chain has TRBV6-5 and TRBJ1-2; 10 nucleotides match TRBD1. The length of the CDR3 is 14 residues. Per germline, CDR1 MNHEY and CDR2 SVGAGI. V trimming: 2 bases; J trimming: 4 bases; junction bases outside the gene matches: 1. CDR3 in DNA: TGTGCCAGCAGTTACCGGGACAGGGGCTATGGCTACACCTTC. Translation gives CASSYRDRGYGYTF.

V usage is TRBV28 and J usage is TRBJ2-3, with TRBD2 matching over 10 bases. Trimming took 3 bases from V and 2 from J; bases not matched to a gene: 5. CDR3 size: 16 residues. The V gene's germline CDR1 is MDHEN and CDR2 SYDVKM. The chain's CDR3 is CASSLKREGDTDTQYF. The CDR3, as DNA: TGTGCCAGCAGTTTGAAGCGGGAGGGGGACACAGATACGCAGTATTTT.

This chain joins TRBV2 and TRBJ2-7; D perhaps matches TRBD1 (6 bases). Germline V gene data show CDR1 as SNHLY and CDR2 as FYNNEI. This CDR3 contains 13 residues. The V end lost 5 bases, the J end lost 3 bases, and 11 bases lay between the germline ends. The CDR3, as DNA: TGTGCCAGCAGTAAACAGGGAAACTACGAGCAGTACTTC. Residues: CASSKQGNYEQYF.

J is TRBJ2-1 and V is TRBV7-6; D might be TRBD2 (5 bases). The CDR3 runs to 16 residues. The V gene's germline CDR1 is SGHVS and CDR2 FNYEAQ. Trimming took off 5 bases at V and 4 bases at J, with 18 bases between the two ends. CDR3 DNA sequence: TGTGCCAGCAGCCGTTCCGGGATCGTCGAATACAATGAGCAGTTCTTC. Protein product: CASSRSGIVEYNEQFF.